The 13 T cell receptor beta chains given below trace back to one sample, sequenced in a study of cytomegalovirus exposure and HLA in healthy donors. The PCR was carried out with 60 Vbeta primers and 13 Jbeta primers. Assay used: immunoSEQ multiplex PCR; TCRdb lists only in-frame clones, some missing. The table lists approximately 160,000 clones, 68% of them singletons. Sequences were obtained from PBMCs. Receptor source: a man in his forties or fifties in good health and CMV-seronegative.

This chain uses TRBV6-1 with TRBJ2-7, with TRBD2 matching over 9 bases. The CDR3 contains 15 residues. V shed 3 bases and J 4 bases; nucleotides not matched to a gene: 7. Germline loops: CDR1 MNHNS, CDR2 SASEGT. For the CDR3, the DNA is TGTGCCAGCAGTGACGGGCTAGCGGGAATGTACGAGCAGTACTTC. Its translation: CASSDGLAGMYEQYF.

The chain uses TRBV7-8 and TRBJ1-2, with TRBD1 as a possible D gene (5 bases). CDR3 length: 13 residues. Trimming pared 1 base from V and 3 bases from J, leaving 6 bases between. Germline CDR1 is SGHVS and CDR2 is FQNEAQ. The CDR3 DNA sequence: TGTGCCAGCAGCTTAGGGGGCGACTATGGCTACACCTTC. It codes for CASSLGGDYGYTF.

CDR3: CASSDWVGNEQFF. The CDR3 nucleotides are TGTGCCAGCAGCGACTGGGTGGGCAATGAGCAGTTCTTC. The rearrangement joins TRBV6-5 to TRBJ2-1; D gene unclear. Germline values: CDR1 MNHEY, CDR2 SVGAGI. V lost 6 bases to trimming and J lost 6 bases, with 12 bases between them. This CDR3 spans 13 amino acids.

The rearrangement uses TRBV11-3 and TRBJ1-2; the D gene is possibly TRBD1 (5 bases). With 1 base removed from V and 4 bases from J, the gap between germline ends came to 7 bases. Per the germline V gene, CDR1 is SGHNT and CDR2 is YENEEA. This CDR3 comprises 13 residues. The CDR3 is CASSLVQGYGYTF. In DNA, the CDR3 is TGTGCCAGCAGCTTAGTCCAGGGCTATGGCTACACCTTC.

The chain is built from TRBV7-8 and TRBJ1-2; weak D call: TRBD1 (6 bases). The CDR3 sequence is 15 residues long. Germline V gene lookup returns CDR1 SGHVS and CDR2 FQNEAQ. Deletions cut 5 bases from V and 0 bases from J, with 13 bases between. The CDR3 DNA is TGTGCCAGCAGCGACCGGGACATAACTAACTATGGCTACACCTTC. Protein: CASSDRDITNYGYTF.

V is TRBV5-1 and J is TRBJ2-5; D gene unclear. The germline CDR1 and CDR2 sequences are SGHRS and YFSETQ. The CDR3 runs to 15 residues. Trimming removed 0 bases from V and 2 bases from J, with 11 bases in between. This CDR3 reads CASSLVSAPQETQYF. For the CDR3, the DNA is TGCGCCAGCAGCTTGGTAAGCGCGCCTCAAGAGACCCAGTACTTC. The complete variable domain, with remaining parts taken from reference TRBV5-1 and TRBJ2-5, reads KAGVTQTPRYLIKTRGQQVTLSCSPISGHRSVSWYQQTPGQGLQFLFEYFSETQRNKGNFPGRFSGRQFSNSRSEMNVSTLELGDSALYLCASSLVSAPQETQYFGPGTRLLVL.

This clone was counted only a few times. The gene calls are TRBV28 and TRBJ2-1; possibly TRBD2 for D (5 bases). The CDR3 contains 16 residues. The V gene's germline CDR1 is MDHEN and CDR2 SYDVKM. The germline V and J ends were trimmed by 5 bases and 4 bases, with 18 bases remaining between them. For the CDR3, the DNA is TGTGCCAGCAGTACCCGAGGGAGCCATTCATACAATGAGCAGTTCTTC. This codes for CASSTRGSHSYNEQFF. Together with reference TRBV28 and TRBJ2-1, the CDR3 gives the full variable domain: DVKVTQSSRYLVKRTGEKVFLECVQDMDHENMFWYRQDPGLGLRLIYFSYDVKMKEKGDIPEGYSVSREKKERFSLILESASTNQTSMYLCASSTRGSHSYNEQFFGPGTRLTVL.

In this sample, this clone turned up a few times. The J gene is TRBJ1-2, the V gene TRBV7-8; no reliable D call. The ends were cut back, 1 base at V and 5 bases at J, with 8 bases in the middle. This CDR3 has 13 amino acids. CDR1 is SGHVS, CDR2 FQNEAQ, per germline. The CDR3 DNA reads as TGTGCCAGCAGCTTAGGTGACAATTATGGCTACACCTTC. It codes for CASSLGDNYGYTF.

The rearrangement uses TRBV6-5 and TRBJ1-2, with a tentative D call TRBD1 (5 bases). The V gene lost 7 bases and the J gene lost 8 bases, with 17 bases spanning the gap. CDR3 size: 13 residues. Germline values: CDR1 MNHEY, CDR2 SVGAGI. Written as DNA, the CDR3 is TGTGCCAGCACGGGGGGGACGCCCGTGGGCTACACCTTC. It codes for CASTGGTPVGYTF.

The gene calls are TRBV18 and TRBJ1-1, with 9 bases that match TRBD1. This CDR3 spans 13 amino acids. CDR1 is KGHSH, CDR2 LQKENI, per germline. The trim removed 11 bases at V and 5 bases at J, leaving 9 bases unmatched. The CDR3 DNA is TGTGCCCTTTCGGGGACAGGGAGGACTGAAGCTTTCTTT. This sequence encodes CALSGTGRTEAFF.

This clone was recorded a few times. Here the CDR3 reads CASIGATGNGYTF. The CDR3 bases are TGTGCCAGTATAGGGGCAACAGGGAATGGCTACACCTTC. The chain joins TRBV19 to TRBJ1-2; D might be TRBD1 (6 bases). Germline V lookup: CDR1 LNHDA, CDR2 SQIVND (reference sequence). V gave up 7 bases and J gave up 6 bases, with 15 bases separating them. The length of the CDR3 is 13 residues.

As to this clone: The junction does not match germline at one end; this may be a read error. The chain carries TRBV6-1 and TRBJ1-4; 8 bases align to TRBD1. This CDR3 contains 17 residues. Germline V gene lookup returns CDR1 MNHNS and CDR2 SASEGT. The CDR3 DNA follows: TGTGCCAGCACTGAACGGGGCAGGGGGCGCGGTAATGAAAAACTGTTTTTT. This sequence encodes CASTERGRGRGNEKLFF.

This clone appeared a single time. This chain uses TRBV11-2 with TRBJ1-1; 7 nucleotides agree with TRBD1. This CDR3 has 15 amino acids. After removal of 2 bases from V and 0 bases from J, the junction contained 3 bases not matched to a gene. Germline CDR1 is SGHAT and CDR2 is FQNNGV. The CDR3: CASSLRTGMNTEAFF. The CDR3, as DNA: TGTGCCAGCAGCTTACGGACAGGAATGAACACTGAAGCTTTCTTT. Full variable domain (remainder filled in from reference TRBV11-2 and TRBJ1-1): EAGVAQSPRYKIIEKRQSVAFWCNPISGHATLYWYQQILGQGPKLLIQFQNNGVVDDSQLPKDRFSAERLKGVDSTLKIQPAKLEDSAVYLCASSLRTGMNTEAFFGQGTRLTVV.